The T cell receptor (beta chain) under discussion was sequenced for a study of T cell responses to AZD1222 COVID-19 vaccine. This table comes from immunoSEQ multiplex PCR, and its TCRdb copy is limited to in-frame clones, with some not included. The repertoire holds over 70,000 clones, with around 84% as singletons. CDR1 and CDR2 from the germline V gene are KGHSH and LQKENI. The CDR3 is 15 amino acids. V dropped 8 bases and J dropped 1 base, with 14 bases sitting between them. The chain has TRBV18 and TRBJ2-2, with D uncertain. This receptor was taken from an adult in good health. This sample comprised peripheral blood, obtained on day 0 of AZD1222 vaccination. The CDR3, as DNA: TGTGCCAGCCCCGGCGAGACAAGGAACACCGGGGAGCTGTTTTTT. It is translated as CASPGETRNTGELFF.